The next 30 T cell receptor beta chains were all read from a single sample in a study of blood T cells in healthy people across ages. A second PCR of 7 to 11 cycles used a sample-barcoded 5' primer and a J-beta primer mix. In TCRdb, the 5' RACE reads were re-called with MiXCR into one record per CDR3 protein. The sample has under 2,000,000 distinct CDR3 sequences, approximately 50% seen once. Source material: blood. The source of these receptors is a woman between 40 and 50 years old in good health.

The chain carries TRBV9 and TRBJ2-1; D possibly uses TRBD1 or TRBD2 (5 bases each). Trimming left V 0 bases short and J 8 bases short, with 15 bases between. CDR1 is SGDLS, CDR2 YYNGEE, per germline. This CDR3 region has 15 residues. The CDR3, as DNA: TGTGCCAGCAGCGTAGCTTGGGGGTCCGGGCATGAGCAGTTCTTC. Translating it yields CASSVAWGSGHEQFF.

V and J are TRBV6-1 and TRBJ2-5; possibly TRBD1 for D (6 bases). The V end was cut by 3 bases, the J end by 2 bases, with 7 bases between. Germline V gene sequence: CDR1 MNHNS, CDR2 SASEGT. This CDR3 is built from 13 residues. CDR3 sequence (DNA): TGTGCCAGCAGTGATCAGGGGCAAGAGACCCAGTACTTC. Translating gives CASSDQGQETQYF.

This clonotype was counted once. The chain combines TRBV7-9 with TRBJ1-2, with 7 nucleotides matching TRBD1. The CDR3 is 15 amino acids. V lost 5 bases and J lost 4; bases outside the gene matches: 10. Germline V CDR1 and CDR2: SEHNR, FQNEAQ (reference sequence). Written as DNA, the CDR3 is TGTGCCAGCAGCGGGGACAGCGAATTTAGCTATGGCTACACCTTC. It translates to CASSGDSEFSYGYTF. Supplemented by reference TRBV7-9 and TRBJ1-2, the full variable domain reads DTGVSQNPRHKITKRGQNVTFRCDPISEHNRLYWYRQTLGQGPEFLTYFQNEAQLEKSRLLSDRFSAERPKGSFSTLEIQRTEQGDSAMYLCASSGDSEFSYGYTFGSGTRLTVV.

This clonotype came up many times. The V and J genes are TRBV12-3 or TRBV12-4 and TRBJ2-6; no definite D call. V lost 3 bases, J lost 1 base, and 7 bases lay in between. This CDR3 comprises 15 residues. The CDR3 DNA sequence: TGTGCCAGCAGTTTCGCGGTTTCTGGGGCCAACGTCCTGACTTTC. Translation: CASSFAVSGANVLTF.

There are a few counts of this clonotype. The chain is built from TRBV7-2 and TRBJ2-5, with TRBD1 as a possible D gene (5 bases). This CDR3 spans 16 amino acids. V was cut by 1 base and J by 5 bases, with 17 bases left in between. CDR1 SGHTA and CDR2 FQGNSA come from the germline V gene. CDR3 in amino acids: CASSLETGRVGETQYF. CDR3 in DNA: TGTGCCAGCAGCTTAGAGACTGGCAGGGTCGGCGAGACCCAGTACTTC.

The chain links TRBV7-2 to TRBJ2-5; D uncertain. Trimming took 5 bases from V and 4 from J, leaving 17 bases between them. This CDR3 comprises 15 residues. In germline, CDR1 is SGHTA, CDR2 FQGNSA. The CDR3 nucleotides are TGTGCCAGCAGCGACACCTCCGGGCCCGGAGAGACCCAGTACTTC. Protein: CASSDTSGPGETQYF.

This chain links TRBV6-1 with TRBJ1-2; 8 nucleotides line up with TRBD1. Germline V gives CDR1 MNHNS, CDR2 SASEGT. This CDR3 comprises 14 residues. V was clipped by 5 bases and J by 4 bases; unmatched bases: 6. In DNA, the CDR3 is TGTGCCAGCAGTCTACGGACAGGGTCCTATGGCTACACCTTC. It encodes CASSLRTGSYGYTF.

This clonotype was observed a few times. This chain connects TRBV28 to TRBJ1-6; D gene unclear. The CDR3 contains 14 residues. Deletions cut 6 bases from V and 5 bases from J, with 11 bases between. Looked up from germline, CDR1 is MDHEN and CDR2 is SYDVKM. DNA of the CDR3: TGTGCCAGCAGGCAGGAGACCAATAATTCACCCCTCCACTTT. This gives the protein CASRQETNNSPLHF. The variable domain in full, completed from reference TRBV28 and TRBJ1-6, reads DVKVTQSSRYLVKRTGEKVFLECVQDMDHENMFWYRQDPGLGLRLIYFSYDVKMKEKGDIPEGYSVSREKKERFSLILESASTNQTSMYLCASRQETNNSPLHFGNGTRLTVT.

The chain carries TRBV27 and TRBJ2-2, with 7 bases lining up with TRBD2. The CDR3 length is 15 residues. The J segment lost 6 bases and the V segment lost 4 bases, leaving 8 bases of the junction unmatched. In germline, CDR1 is MNHEY, CDR2 SMNVEV (reference sequence). The CDR3 sequence: CASSSTGGLPGELFF. Written as DNA, the CDR3 is TGTGCCAGCAGTTCGACGGGGGGTTTACCCGGGGAGCTGTTTTTT.

The chain employs TRBV6-2 or TRBV6-3 and TRBJ2-1; the D call may be TRBD1 or TRBD2 (6 bases each). Germline V gene lookup returns CDR1 MNHEY and CDR2 SVGEGT. V was cut by 6 bases and J by 9 bases, with 18 bases left in between. The CDR3 covers 14 residues. In DNA form, the CDR3 reads TGTGCCAGCAGATATGTTGGGGGGCCCGGTGAGCAGTTCTTC. This sequence encodes CASRYVGGPGEQFF.

This clonotype came up a few times. The rearrangement joins TRBV6-5 to TRBJ2-5, with a tentative D call TRBD2 (5 bases). Germline lookup yields CDR1 MNHEY and CDR2 SVGAGI. The CDR3 has 13 amino acids. Trimming took off 5 bases at V and 3 bases at J, with 10 bases between the two ends. CDR3 nucleotides: TGTGCCAGCAGTGACTATACCGAAGAGACCCAGTACTTC. Protein product: CASSDYTEETQYF.

The chain employs TRBV9 and TRBJ2-1; TRBD1 matches at 11 bases. This CDR3 spans 15 amino acids. J gave up 7 bases and V 0 bases, and 3 bases lay outside the gene matches. The V gene's germline CDR1 is SGDLS and CDR2 YYNGEE. CDR3 sequence (DNA): TGTGCCAGCAGCGTAGGGACAGGGGGCTGGAATGAGCAGTTCTTC. Translating it yields CASSVGTGGWNEQFF.

The chain combines TRBV10-3 with TRBJ1-2; 9 positions agree with TRBD1. Germline V CDR1 and CDR2: ENHRY, SYGVKD. The CDR3 runs 15 residues. With V trimmed by 7 bases and J by 0 bases, 6 bases remained unmatched. CDR3 sequence reads: CAIKPGQGTNYGYTF. The DNA of the CDR3 is TGTGCCATCAAACCGGGACAGGGTACTAACTATGGCTACACCTTC.

The CDR3 is CATSDLRPPMQFF. The CDR3 nucleotides are TGTGCCACCAGTGATTTGAGGCCGCCGATGCAGTTCTTC. The chain recombines TRBV24-1 with TRBJ2-1; the D is unclear. Germline CDR1 is KGHDR and CDR2 is SFDVKD. Between the trimmed V and J ends, which lost 0 bases and 12 bases, there was a span of 11 bases. The CDR3 length is 13 residues.

The CDR3: CASSRTPIQHF. CDR3 nucleotide sequence: TGCGCCAGCAGCAGAACACCTATCCAGCATTTT. The genes are TRBV5-1 and TRBJ1-5; D unclear. The CDR3 is 11 amino acids. The V gene lost 4 bases and the J gene lost 12 bases, with 11 bases spanning the gap. Germline CDR1 reads SGHRS; CDR2 reads YFSETQ. Supplemented by reference TRBV5-1 and TRBJ1-5, the full variable domain reads KAGVTQTPRYLIKTRGQQVTLSCSPISGHRSVSWYQQTPGQGLQFLFEYFSETQRNKGNFPGRFSGRQFSNSRSEMNVSTLELGDSALYLCASSRTPIQHFGDGTRLSIL.

This sequence joins TRBV6-6 and TRBJ2-7; 11 bases line up with TRBD1. V shed 6 bases, J shed 1 base, and the junction held 5 bases outside the gene matches. Germline lookup yields CDR1 MNHNY and CDR2 SVGAGI (reference sequence). The CDR3 consists of 15 residues. The CDR3 protein is CASSNGQGASYEQYF. The CDR3 region has the DNA TGTGCCAGCAGCAACGGACAGGGGGCGTCCTACGAGCAGTACTTC.

Points on this clonotype: A much larger clone differs by one base, so this may be a read error. This chain uses TRBV11-1 with TRBJ2-7; D perhaps matches TRBD2 (6 bases). The last part of the DNA fits TRBJ2-5 better; the J call may be wrong. CDR3 length: 17 residues. From germline, CDR1 is SGHAT and CDR2 FQDESV (reference sequence). DNA for the CDR3: TGTGCCAGGAGCTCCACACTAGATAGCGGCCGACAAGAGACCCAGTACTTC. Amino acid sequence: CARSSTLDSGRQETQYF.

This chain connects TRBV4-3 to TRBJ2-7; D is possibly TRBD1 (5 bases). The germline V gene encodes CDR1 LGHNA and CDR2 YSLEER. The V and J ends lost 0 bases and 3 bases respectively, with 12 bases between them. The CDR3 covers 15 residues. CDR3 loop: CASSQDGVGHYEQYF. CDR3 in DNA: TGCGCCAGCAGCCAAGATGGGGTGGGGCACTACGAGCAGTACTTC.

This clonotype was seen just once. This sequence joins TRBV2 and TRBJ2-1, with unresolved D. Germline CDR1 and CDR2: SNHLY and FYNNEI. V was shortened by 6 bases and J by 7 bases, with 10 bases between the two germline ends. CDR3 length: 12 residues. For the CDR3, the DNA is TGTGCCAGCAGACCCGACTTGAATGAGCAGTTCTTC. It yields the protein CASRPDLNEQFF.

The chain employs TRBV20-1 and TRBJ1-6, with 10 bases fitting TRBD1. Germline CDR1 is DFQATT and CDR2 is SNEGSKA (reference sequence). This CDR3 comprises 22 residues. The junction had 26 bases not matched to a gene; V was cut back by 0 bases and J by 9 bases. In DNA form, the CDR3 reads TGCAGTGCTAGAGAACCCCCGCATATCGGGGGACAGGGGAGCGTTAGGATTTCACCCCTCCACTTT. Its protein is CSAREPPHIGGQGSVRISPLHF.

This clonotype was seen at least ten times. This chain connects TRBV7-2 to TRBJ2-5; 9 bases match TRBD2. The trim removed 3 bases at V and 5 bases at J, leaving 7 bases unmatched. CDR3 length: 15 residues. Germline-derived CDR1 and CDR2 are SGHTA and FQGNSA. CDR3 nucleotide sequence: TGTGCCAGCAGCTTTTCAGGACTAGCGTCTGAGACCCAGTACTTC. It is translated as CASSFSGLASETQYF.

This clonotype was picked up a small number of times. This chain links TRBV28 with TRBJ2-1; no firm D call. The CDR3 is 14 residues long. Per the germline V gene, CDR1 is MDHEN and CDR2 is SYDVKM. Trimming took 6 bases from V and 5 from J, leaving 14 bases between them. CDR3 in amino acids: CASSPNINNNEQFF. The CDR3 DNA reads as TGTGCCAGCAGCCCGAATATAAACAACAATGAGCAGTTCTTC.

This sequence joins TRBV3-1 and TRBJ2-6, with a possible D match to TRBD1 (5 bases). CDR1 and CDR2 (germline): LGHDT, YNNKEL (reference sequence). The CDR3 runs 16 residues. V was shortened by 0 bases and J by 4 bases, with 10 bases between the two germline ends. The CDR3 sequence is CASSQDNRPGANVLTF. Written as DNA, the CDR3 is TGTGCCAGCAGCCAAGATAACAGGCCCGGGGCCAACGTCCTGACTTTC.

The chain recombines TRBV27 with TRBJ2-1; tentative D call: TRBD1 (6 bases). Trimming stripped 7 bases from V and 8 bases from J, with 18 bases between. This CDR3 is 14 amino acids long. Germline V gene sequence: CDR1 MNHEY, CDR2 SMNVEV (reference sequence). The DNA for the CDR3 is TGTGCCAGCACTGTAGCAGGGGTCCACGATGAGCAGTTCTTC. It is translated as CASTVAGVHDEQFF.

The chain employs TRBV20-1 and TRBJ2-7; D not resolved. V was cut by 0 bases and J by 0 bases, with 6 bases left in between. In germline, CDR1 is DFQATT, CDR2 SNEGSKA (reference sequence). The CDR3 totals 13 residues. The CDR3 DNA is TGCAGTGCTAGAGATCCCCCCTCCTACGAGCAGTACTTC. It encodes CSARDPPSYEQYF.

The sample holds a few counts of this clonotype. The chain joins TRBV5-1 to TRBJ2-7, with 7 bases fitting TRBD2. V lost 4 bases to trimming and J lost 3 bases; unmatched junction nucleotides: 10. Germline loops: CDR1 SGHRS, CDR2 YFSETQ. There are 15 residues in the CDR3. The CDR3 region has the DNA TGCGCCAGCAGCCCACTGAACGGGGGGAACTACGAGCAGTACTTC. It encodes CASSPLNGGNYEQYF. The variable domain in full, completed from reference TRBV5-1 and TRBJ2-7, reads KAGVTQTPRYLIKTRGQQVTLSCSPISGHRSVSWYQQTPGQGLQFLFEYFSETQRNKGNFPGRFSGRQFSNSRSEMNVSTLELGDSALYLCASSPLNGGNYEQYFGPGTRLTVT.

This clonotype was found once. This rearrangement joins TRBV9 to TRBJ2-1; D is unclear. Trimming took 0 bases from V and 4 from J, leaving 11 bases between them. Per the germline V gene, CDR1 is SGDLS and CDR2 is YYNGEE. The CDR3 extends over 15 amino acids. In nucleotides, the CDR3 is TGTGCCAGCAGCGTAGAAACTACTTCTTACAATGAGCAGTTCTTC. This translates into CASSVETTSYNEQFF.

J is TRBJ2-2 and V is TRBV29-1; 9 positions match TRBD2. CDR1 and CDR2 (germline): SQVTM, ANQGSEA. With V trimmed by 3 bases and J by 1 base, 3 bases remained unmatched. CDR3 length: 15 residues. DNA of the CDR3: TGCAGCGTTGATGTGACTAGCGGGAACACCGGGGAGCTGTTTTTT. Its protein is CSVDVTSGNTGELFF.

The rearrangement uses TRBV5-1 and TRBJ2-3; D ambiguous. V lost 0 bases and J 10 bases, leaving 9 bases between the germline ends. The CDR3 totals 12 residues. Germline-derived CDR1 and CDR2 are SGHRS and YFSETQ. The CDR3 region is CASSLDTWAQYF. As DNA, the CDR3 is TGCGCCAGCAGCTTGGACACATGGGCGCAGTATTTT.

The V gene is TRBV7-2, the J gene TRBJ1-2; D ambiguous. This CDR3 is 15 amino acids long. The V and J ends lost 5 bases and 4 bases respectively, with 17 bases between them. Per germline, CDR1 SGHTA and CDR2 FQGNSA. CDR3 bases: TGTGCCAGCAGCCTAGACCCCAACACACTCTATGGCTACACCTTC. Its translation is CASSLDPNTLYGYTF.